The source of this TCR beta chain is a study of T-cell memory formation after mild COVID-19. CDR3 size: 16 residues. Looked up from germline, CDR1 is SEHNR and CDR2 is FQNEAQ (reference sequence). The V gene lost 4 bases and the J gene lost 0 bases, with 16 bases spanning the gap. TCRdb re-analysed the 5' RACE reads in MiXCR, keeping a single row per CDR3 protein. Of about 390,000 distinct CDR3 sequences listed, about 17% were seen once; the top ten hold roughly 21%. This sequence joins TRBV7-9 and TRBJ2-7; a weak D match, TRBD1 (6 bases). The TCR comes from a man in his late teens or twenties who had mild COVID-19 (a few samples of this study predate the infection). Cell type and time point are not known. Input material: PBMCs or a T cell subset sorted from them (not recorded which). Here the CDR3 DNA reads TGTGCCAGCAGCTCCTGGAGAGGGGGTATCTCCTACGAGCAGTACTTC. This gives the protein CASSSWRGGISYEQYF.